Each of the 10 T cell receptor beta chains below was sequenced from the same sample in a study of cytomegalovirus exposure and HLA in healthy donors. It was with 60 Vbeta and 13 Jbeta primers that the PCR ran. The assay was immunoSEQ multiplex PCR, and TCRdb's table has in-frame clones only and misses some. The sample has roughly 180,000 clones; approximately 84% are singletons. Sequencing input: PBMCs. All receptors come from a girl aged 5-17 years in good health and CMV-seropositive.

The CDR3, as DNA: TGTGCCAGCTCAGACGAACAGGGGGGTGATGAAAAACTGTTTTTT. It translates to CASSDEQGGDEKLFF. The genes are TRBV18 and TRBJ1-4; 8 bases map to TRBD1. Germline CDR1 KGHSH, CDR2 LQKENI. V dropped 5 bases and J dropped 6; count of bases not matched to a gene: 8. The length of the CDR3 is 15 residues.

CDR3 in DNA: TGTGCCAGCAGCTCCTTTCGGGACAGGGGTTTTCGCGAGCAGTACTTC. Translation: CASSSFRDRGFREQYF. This chain uses TRBV7-6 with TRBJ2-7; TRBD1 matches 10 bases. The CDR3 runs 16 residues. V lost 4 bases and J lost 6; bases outside the gene matches: 12. Germline V gene sequence: CDR1 SGHVS, CDR2 FNYEAQ. Supplemented by reference TRBV7-6 and TRBJ2-7, the full variable domain reads GAGVSQSPRYKVTKRGQDVALRCDPISGHVSLYWYRQALGQGPEFLTYFNYEAQQDKSGLPNDRFSAERPEGSISTLTIQRTEQRDSAMYRCASSSFRDRGFREQYFGPGTRLTVT.

The V and J genes are TRBV4-1 and TRBJ1-1; TRBD1 is a possible D gene (5 bases). The CDR3 spans 13 residues. V was shortened by 1 base and J by 7 bases, with 10 bases between the two germline ends. Per the germline V gene, CDR1 is MGHRA and CDR2 is YSYEKL. The CDR3 nucleotides are TGCGCCAGCAGCCAAGTAAGGGGTAATGAAGCTTTCTTT. Amino acid sequence: CASSQVRGNEAFF.

This chain joins TRBV6-6 and TRBJ1-6; D call uncertain. V lost 4 bases to trimming and J lost 5 bases, with 3 bases between them. The CDR3 has 12 amino acids. The V gene's germline CDR1 is MNHNY and CDR2 SVGAGI (reference sequence). CDR3 protein: CASSWHNSPLHF. Written as DNA, the CDR3 is TGTGCCAGCAGTTGGCATAATTCACCCCTCCACTTT.

The chain uses TRBV10-3 and TRBJ2-1; 11 nucleotides agree with TRBD2. Germline V CDR1 and CDR2: ENHRY, SYGVKD. This CDR3 region has 16 residues. J lost 10 bases, V lost 3 bases, and 11 bases had no gene match. The CDR3 is CAISDPGTSGYGEQFF. The CDR3 bases are TGTGCCATCAGTGACCCCGGGACTAGCGGATACGGGGAGCAGTTCTTC.

This clone has only a few counts. V usage is TRBV5-1 and J usage is TRBJ1-5, with D perhaps TRBD1 (6 bases). The CDR3 totals 15 residues. V lost 0 bases and J 5 bases, leaving 12 bases between the germline ends. Germline assignment: CDR1 SGHRS and CDR2 YFSETQ. The chain's CDR3 is CASSLGTEQYQPQHF. As DNA, the CDR3 is TGCGCCAGCAGCTTGGGGACAGAGCAGTATCAGCCCCAGCATTTT.

Written as DNA, the CDR3 is TGTGCCAGCAGCGGCTTGGGCCTAGCGGACCGCACAGATACGCAGTATTTT. Protein: CASSGLGLADRTDTQYF. The rearrangement joins TRBV7-9 to TRBJ2-3; 7 bases line up with TRBD2. The CDR3 extends over 17 amino acids. J lost 1 base, V lost 5 bases, and 12 bases had no gene match. Germline V gene data show CDR1 as SEHNR and CDR2 as FQNEAQ (reference sequence).

The chain joins TRBV29-1 to TRBJ2-7; 9 nucleotides agree with TRBD1. Germline V gene lookup returns CDR1 SQVTM and CDR2 ANQGSEA. With 6 bases clipped from V and 6 bases from J, the junction kept 9 bases outside the gene matches. The CDR3 is made up of 13 amino acids. This CDR3 is CSVNPGQGFEQYF. The DNA of the CDR3 is TGCAGCGTCAACCCGGGACAGGGTTTCGAGCAGTACTTC.

The chain carries TRBV29-1 and TRBJ2-1; 7 bases align to TRBD2. Germline trimming cut 2 bases from V and 10 bases from J; bases unmatched to any gene: 5. The CDR3 sequence is 12 residues long. Germline V gene sequence: CDR1 SQVTM, CDR2 ANQGSEA. The CDR3, as DNA: TGCAGCGTTGAAAGCGGGAAGGGCGAGCAGTTCTTC. Its protein product is CSVESGKGEQFF.

This chain connects TRBV7-9 to TRBJ2-2, with TRBD2 identical over 10 bases. CDR3 size: 18 residues. The V segment lost 7 bases and the J segment 14 bases; nucleotides outside the gene matches: 25. The germline V gene encodes CDR1 SEHNR and CDR2 FQNEAQ (reference sequence). CDR3 region: CASINPPGLAGAAYNLFF. DNA of the CDR3: TGTGCCAGCATCAATCCCCCCGGGCTAGCGGGAGCGGCGTACAACCTGTTTTTT.